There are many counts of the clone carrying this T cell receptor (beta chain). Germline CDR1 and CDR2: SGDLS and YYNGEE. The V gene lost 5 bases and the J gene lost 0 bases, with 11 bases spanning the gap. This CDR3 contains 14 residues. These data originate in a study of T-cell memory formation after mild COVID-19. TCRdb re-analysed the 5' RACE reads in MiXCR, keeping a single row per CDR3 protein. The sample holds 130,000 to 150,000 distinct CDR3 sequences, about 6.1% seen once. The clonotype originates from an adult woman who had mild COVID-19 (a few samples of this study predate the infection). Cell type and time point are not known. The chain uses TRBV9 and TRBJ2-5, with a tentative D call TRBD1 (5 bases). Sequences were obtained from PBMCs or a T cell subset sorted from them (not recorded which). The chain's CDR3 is CASRVQENQETQYF. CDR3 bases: TGTGCCAGCAGAGTACAGGAAAACCAAGAGACCCAGTACTTC.